A selection of T cell receptor beta chains follows, all from one sample in a study of T cell responses to AZD1222 COVID-19 vaccine. Profiling relied on immunoSEQ multiplex PCR, and the TCRdb table lists in-frame clones only, not all of them. Here the sample spans about 110,000 clones, around 90% being singletons. The sample in question was peripheral blood, obtained on day 0 of AZD1222 vaccination. These receptors were taken from an adult in good health. The CDR3 runs from the conserved cysteine through the conserved F or W. Fields, in order: clone size, J gene, V gene, D gene, CDR3 DNA, CDR3 protein. A D gene is named only where the DNA matches it firmly. Some rows have no size entry. The others give once, few or many, or a class for an expanded clone.

NA | TRBJ1-2 | TRBV6-6 | TRBD1 | TGTGCCAGCAGTTATCGGGACCCCGACAGGGGCTATGGCTACACCTTC | CASSYRDPDRGYGYTF
once | TRBJ1-2 | TRBV12-3/TRBV12-4 | NA | TGTGCCAGCAATCCCGGGACGGACTATGGCTACACCTTC | CASNPGTDYGYTF
medium-sized | TRBJ2-3 | TRBV6-4 | TRBD2 | TGTGCCAGCAGTCAAGGGCGGGAGATTAGCACAGATACGCAGTATTTT | CASSQGREISTDTQYF
once | TRBJ1-3 | TRBV30 | TRBD1 | TGTGCCTGGAGTAGGGACAGGGTCTCTGGAAACACCATATATTTT | CAWSRDRVSGNTIYF
once | TRBJ2-7 | TRBV5-4 | TRBD2 | TGTGCCAGCAGCCGTACTAGCGGGGGGGCGGCCGAGCAGTACTTC | CASSRTSGGAAEQYF
NA | TRBJ2-5 | TRBV7-7 | TRBD2 | TGTGCCAGCAGCCCGGGACTAGCGAAAGAGACCCAGTACTTC | CASSPGLAKETQYF
NA | TRBJ2-7 | TRBV12-3/TRBV12-4 | TRBD2 | TGTGCCAGCGGGGGGACTAGCGGCTACGAGCAGTACTTC | CASGGTSGYEQYF
NA | TRBJ2-1 | TRBV19 | TRBD1 | TGTGCCAGTAGTATAGATGCAGGGGGTGAGCAGTTCTTC | CASSIDAGGEQFF
NA | TRBJ1-2 | TRBV6-5 | TRBD1 | TGTGCCAGCAGCTTTACAGGGGGCCGCGGCTACACCTTC | CASSFTGGRGYTF
NA | TRBJ1-2 | TRBV5-1 | NA | TGCGCCAGCAGCTTCCAGGGAGGTGGCTACACCTTC | CASSFQGGGYTF
NA | TRBJ2-6 | TRBV28 | NA | TGTGCCAGCAGTACGACAGGTTCTGGGGCCAACGTCCTGACTTTC | CASSTTGSGANVLTF
once | TRBJ1-4 | TRBV9 | TRBD1 | TGTGCCAGCAGCCCCCGACAGGGCCGTGAAAAACTGTTTTTT | CASSPRQGREKLFF
NA | TRBJ2-7 | TRBV27 | TRBD1 | TGTGCCAGCAGTTTATTTCCTCCGGGACAGGGGAAAACATCCTACGAGCAGTACTTC | CASSLFPPGQGKTSYEQYF
NA | TRBJ1-2 | TRBV19 | NA | TGTGCCAGTAGTAGGCAGGGGTATGGCTACACCTTC | CASSRQGYGYTF
NA | TRBJ1-2 | TRBV6-6 | TRBD1 | TGTGCCAGCAGTTCACACGGACAGGGGAACTATGGCTACACCTTC | CASSSHGQGNYGYTF
once | TRBJ1-4 | TRBV10-2 | NA | TGCGCCAGCAGGCGGGACGGCCGTGGTGAAAAACTGTTTTTT | CASRRDGRGEKLFF
NA | TRBJ2-1 | TRBV18 | TRBD2 | TGTGCCAGCTCACCACCCGGGGTAGCGGGAGAGAATGAGCAGTTCTTC | CASSPPGVAGENEQFF
NA | TRBJ2-1 | TRBV7-9 | TRBD2 | TGTGCCAGCAGCAAGGGGAGGGTGAACTACAATGAGCAGTTCTTC | CASSKGRVNYNEQFF
NA | TRBJ1-6 | TRBV30 | NA | TGTGCCTGGAGTGTAGCGCGCGTCACCGGTAGAGTTTGGGGTTCACCCCTCCACTTT | CAWSVARVTGRVWGSPLHF
NA | TRBJ2-3 | TRBV28 | TRBD2 | TGTGCCAGCCAAGCGGGACTACGCACAGATACGCAGTATTTT | CASQAGLRTDTQYF
NA | TRBJ2-3 | TRBV6-2/TRBV6-3 | TRBD2 | TGTGCCAGCAGTCCCGGACTAGCGGGCCACCCCTGGGCGGAGTATTTT | CASSPGLAGHPWAEYF
NA | TRBJ1-4 | TRBV3-1/TRBV3-2 | NA | TGTGCCAGCAGCCAAGATTTGGGCCATGAAAAACTGTTTTTT | CASSQDLGHEKLFF
NA | TRBJ2-5 | TRBV7-8 | NA | TGTGCCAGCAGCCTCGGACAAGAGACCCAGTACTTC | CASSLGQETQYF
NA | TRBJ2-2 | TRBV6-5 | NA | TGTGCCAGCAGAAATGACGGAACCGGGGAGCTGTTTTTT | CASRNDGTGELFF
NA | TRBJ1-5 | TRBV19 | NA | TGTGCCAGTAGTATTAATTTCTTCGATCAGCCCCAGCATTTT | CASSINFFDQPQHF
NA | TRBJ2-3 | TRBV9 | NA | TGTGCCAGCAGCGTACAGGGGATGGGAAGTTTAAGCACAGATACGCAGTATTTT | CASSVQGMGSLSTDTQYF
NA | TRBJ1-3 | TRBV29-1 | NA | TGCAGCGTTGAAGGGACAGCTGGAAACACCATATATTTT | CSVEGTAGNTIYF
NA | TRBJ2-7 | TRBV7-9 | TRBD1 | TGTGCCAGCAGCTTAGCTCCGGGACAGGGCTCCTACGAGCAGTACTTC | CASSLAPGQGSYEQYF
NA | TRBJ2-5 | TRBV9 | TRBD2 | TGTGCCAGCAGCGTAACTCCCAGCGGGGGGCGGGGGACCCAGTACTTC | CASSVTPSGGRGTQYF
NA | TRBJ2-5 | TRBV11-2 | NA | TGTGCCAGCAGCTCGACAGCCCTTCAAGAGACCCAGTACTTC | CASSSTALQETQYF
NA | TRBJ1-6 | TRBV7-9 | NA | TGTGCCAGCAGTCGAATCGTCCGGGATTCACCCCTCCACTTT | CASSRIVRDSPLHF
NA | TRBJ2-1 | TRBV7-2 | NA | TGTGCCAGCAGCTTACCCAGGGGCGCCAGCTCCTACAATGAGCAGTTCTTC | CASSLPRGASSYNEQFF
NA | TRBJ1-2 | TRBV3-1/TRBV3-2 | TRBD1 | TGTGCCAGCAGCCAAGAAGGGGGCCCCTATGGCTACACCTTC | CASSQEGGPYGYTF
NA | TRBJ2-2 | TRBV28 | TRBD2 | TGTGCCAGCATCCCGGGGGGTTACATCGGGGAGCTGTTTTTT | CASIPGGYIGELFF
NA | TRBJ2-1 | TRBV30 | NA | TGTGCCTGGAGAGACCGGGACCCATTTGTTGAGCAGTTCTTC | CAWRDRDPFVEQFF
NA | TRBJ1-5 | TRBV6-5 | TRBD1 | TGTGCCAGCAGAGGGGGCGTAGGCAATCAGCCCCAGCATTTT | CASRGGVGNQPQHF
NA | TRBJ1-3 | TRBV9 | NA | TGTGCCAGCAGCGTAGAAATGGGGGGTCAGACTGGAAACACCATATATTTT | CASSVEMGGQTGNTIYF
NA | TRBJ2-1 | TRBV5-4 | TRBD1 | TGTGCCAGCAGCCCCCAGGGGGCCCGATACAATGAGCAGTTCTTC | CASSPQGARYNEQFF
NA | TRBJ1-1 | TRBV5-4 | NA | TGTGCCAGCAGCTTGGGGTTTGAAGGCACGGGCTCTGAAGCTTTCTTT | CASSLGFEGTGSEAFF
NA | TRBJ1-2 | TRBV10-1 | NA | TGCGCCAGCAGTAAGGATTATGGCTACACCTTC | CASSKDYGYTF
NA | TRBJ2-7 | TRBV3-1/TRBV3-2 | NA | TGTGCCAGCAGCCAAGGGTCCTACGAGCAGTACTTC | CASSQGSYEQYF
NA | TRBJ2-7 | TRBV29-1 | NA | TGCCCCAGAGATAACGGCAACCCCTACGAGCAGTACTTC | CPRDNGNPYEQYF
NA | TRBJ1-2 | TRBV30 | NA | TGTGCCTGGAGTGCTCACCGGGGGTCTTATGGCTACACCTTC | CAWSAHRGSYGYTF
NA | TRBJ1-3 | TRBV9 | NA | TGTGCCAGCAGCTCCCGACAGAAAAACACCATATATTTT | CASSSRQKNTIYF
NA | TRBJ1-1 | TRBV10-3 | TRBD1 | TGTGCCATCAAGATGGGGACAGGGAGCATGAACACTGAAGCTTTCTTT | CAIKMGTGSMNTEAFF
once | TRBJ2-3 | TRBV4-2 | NA | TGTGCCAGCCGCGGTGTGAGGCGGCTGAGGGGCAGAATAGAAACAGATACGCAGTATTTT | CASRGVRRLRGRIETDTQYF
NA | TRBJ2-1 | TRBV27 | TRBD2 | TGTGCCAGCAGTCCACTAGCGGGGGTGTACAATGAGCAGTTCTTC | CASSPLAGVYNEQFF